A single sample is the source of the 11 T cell receptor beta chains below, sequenced in a study of blood T cell repertoires in COVID-19. Clones were read by immunoSEQ multiplex PCR, and TCRdb kept only the in-frame ones, dropping some. The top ten clones hold over 6% of a sample with approximately 280,000 clones, about 83% of them seen once. Material: PBMCs or T cells enriched from blood (not recorded which). These receptors all stem from a woman aged 40 to 50 who had recovered from COVID-19.

The chain links TRBV19 to TRBJ2-6; the D gene is possibly TRBD2 (5 bases). V lost 5 bases and J lost 0, with 17 bases in between. This CDR3 is built from 18 residues. Germline V gives CDR1 LNHDA, CDR2 SQIVND (reference sequence). The CDR3 region is CASSGMRERPSGANVLTF. In nucleotides, the CDR3 is TGTGCCAGTAGTGGGATGAGGGAACGGCCCTCTGGGGCCAACGTCCTGACTTTC.

This rearrangement joins TRBV7-9 to TRBJ2-7; weak D call: TRBD1 (5 bases). In germline, CDR1 is SEHNR, CDR2 FQNEAQ (reference sequence). Deletions cut 0 bases from V and 6 bases from J, with 12 bases between. The CDR3 sequence is 14 residues long. CDR3 in DNA: TGTGCCAGCAGCTTAGCGAGCTTGGGGCTCGAGCAGTACTTC. It encodes CASSLASLGLEQYF. Complete variable domain (other parts from reference TRBV7-9 and TRBJ2-7): DTGVSQNPRHKITKRGQNVTFRCDPISEHNRLYWYRQTLGQGPEFLTYFQNEAQLEKSRLLSDRFSAERPKGSFSTLEIQRTEQGDSAMYLCASSLASLGLEQYFGPGTRLTVT.

This clone was seen only once. The chain links TRBV7-2 to TRBJ2-3; D unclear. Germline-derived CDR1 and CDR2 are SGHTA and FQGNSA. The length of the CDR3 is 16 residues. Trimming stripped 0 bases from V and 2 bases from J, with 12 bases between. CDR3 sequence (DNA): TGTGCCAGCAGCTTAGCGCGACTCACGACCACAGATACGCAGTATTTT. It is translated as CASSLARLTTTDTQYF.

The rearrangement joins TRBV19 to TRBJ2-7; D not certain. The V end lost 5 bases, the J end lost 4 bases, and 12 bases lay between the germline ends. The CDR3 loop spans 13 amino acids. Per germline, CDR1 LNHDA and CDR2 SQIVND (reference sequence). The CDR3 here is CASSSGSEYEQYF. The CDR3, as DNA: TGTGCCAGTAGTTCGGGTTCCGAATACGAGCAGTACTTC.

The chain employs TRBV7-9 and TRBJ1-4, with 9 positions matching TRBD1. The CDR3 is 16 amino acids. The germline V gene has CDR1 SEHNR and CDR2 FQNEAQ (reference sequence). Unmatched junction bases numbered 6, after V lost 5 bases and J lost 2 bases. This CDR3 is CASSRDGTGTNEKLFF. For the CDR3, the DNA is TGTGCCAGCAGCCGAGATGGGACAGGGACTAATGAAAAACTGTTTTTT.

A note on this clone: Other DNA sequences in the same sample also yield this CDR3. J is TRBJ1-6 and V is TRBV30; D gene unclear. V shed 0 bases and J shed 0 bases, with 9 bases lying between them. The CDR3 runs to 16 residues. Germline V CDR1 and CDR2: GTSNPN, SVGIG (reference sequence). In DNA, the CDR3 is TGTGCCTGGAGTGTAAGCGGCAGCTCCTATAATTCACCCCTCCACTTT. It is translated as CAWSVSGSSYNSPLHF.

The chain couples TRBV6-6 to TRBJ2-7, with 10 bases fitting TRBD2. This CDR3 is built from 16 residues. Germline lookup yields CDR1 MNHNY and CDR2 SVGAGI (reference sequence). Trimming at V came to 2 bases and at J to 5 bases, leaving 9 bases not matched to a gene. This CDR3 is CASSYVAGGRNDEQYF. The CDR3, as DNA: TGTGCCAGCAGTTACGTAGCGGGAGGAAGGAATGACGAGCAGTACTTC.

The gene calls are TRBV11-2 and TRBJ2-7; D is uncertain. With 0 bases removed from V and 0 bases from J, the gap between germline ends came to 12 bases. Looked up from germline, CDR1 is SGHAT and CDR2 is FQNNGV. The CDR3 is made up of 16 amino acids. CDR3 DNA sequence: TGTGCCAGCAGCTTAGAGGTCAGAACCCTCTCCTACGAGCAGTACTTC. Protein sequence: CASSLEVRTLSYEQYF.

The chain joins TRBV2 to TRBJ2-3; D may be TRBD1 (6 bases). Germline V CDR1 and CDR2: SNHLY, FYNNEI. V was pared by 4 bases and J by 0 bases, with 8 bases between. CDR3 length equals 14 residues. The CDR3 is CASSAGASTDTQYF. As DNA, the CDR3 is TGTGCCAGCAGTGCAGGGGCAAGCACAGATACGCAGTATTTT.

The chain couples TRBV25-1 to TRBJ2-2, with 9 bases fitting TRBD1. Per the germline V gene, CDR1 is MGHDK and CDR2 is SYGVNS. CDR3 size: 15 residues. The trim removed 4 bases at V and 6 bases at J, leaving 6 bases unmatched. The CDR3: CASSGYRGLAGELFF. As DNA, the CDR3 is TGTGCCAGCAGTGGTTACAGGGGGCTCGCCGGGGAGCTGTTTTTT.

The V and J genes are TRBV9 and TRBJ2-3, with 9 bases aligning to TRBD2. The CDR3 has 15 residues. Losses at the gene ends were 3 bases for V and 5 bases for J; bases not matched to a gene: 7. Germline loops: CDR1 SGDLS, CDR2 YYNGEE. CDR3 DNA sequence: TGTGCCAGCAGCGCGACCGGACTAGCGCTAGATACGCAGTATTTT. This gives the protein CASSATGLALDTQYF.